This TCR beta chain was recovered during a study of T cells after posttransplantation cyclophosphamide. Whole-study findings and limits: Skin or GI-infiltrating T cells shared few TRB sequences with blood. TRB clonality was highly associated with recipient CMV seropositivity and reactivation. Donor-recipient repertoire similarity was low at 1-2 months, rising over year one.

Produced via immunoSEQ multiplex PCR; TCRdb's table is partial and in-frame only. This table holds around 15,000 clones, about 85% found once. The CDR3 is 16 residues long. V shed 5 bases and J shed 5 bases, with 16 bases lying between them. The germline gives CDR1 SGHAT, CDR2 FQDESV (reference sequence). Sampled 1 year posttransplant, controls received myeloablative marrow transplants, methotrexate and a calcineurin inhibitor. On this clone: Its antigen is undetermined.

The source was PBMCs, collected after allogeneic stem cell transplant with calcineurin inhibitor and methotrexate. This TCR came from a female patient between 18 and 35 years old who received an allogeneic stem cell transplant from an unrelated donor, was CMV-positive, and had acute and chronic GVHD. Some T cells may possibly be graft donor cells. The chain links TRBV11-1 to TRBJ1-6; possible D gene TRBD1, 6 bases. CDR3 sequence: CASSRGGSGNNSPLHF. The CDR3 coding sequence is TGTGCCAGCAGCCGCGGGGGCTCCGGAAATAATTCACCCCTCCACTTT.